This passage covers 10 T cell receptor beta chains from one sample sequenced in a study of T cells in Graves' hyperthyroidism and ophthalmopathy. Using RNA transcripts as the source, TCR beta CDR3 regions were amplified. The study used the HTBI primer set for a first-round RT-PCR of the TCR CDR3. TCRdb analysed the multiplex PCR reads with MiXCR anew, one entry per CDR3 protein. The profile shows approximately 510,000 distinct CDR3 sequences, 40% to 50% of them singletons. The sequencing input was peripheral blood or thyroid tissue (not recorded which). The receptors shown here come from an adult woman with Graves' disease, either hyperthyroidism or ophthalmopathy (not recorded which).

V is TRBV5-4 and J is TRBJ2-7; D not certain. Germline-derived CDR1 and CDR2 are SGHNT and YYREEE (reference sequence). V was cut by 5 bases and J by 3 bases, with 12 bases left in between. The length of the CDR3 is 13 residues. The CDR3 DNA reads TGTGCCAGCAGTGGACCGAGTTACTACGAGCAGTACTTC. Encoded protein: CASSGPSYYEQYF.

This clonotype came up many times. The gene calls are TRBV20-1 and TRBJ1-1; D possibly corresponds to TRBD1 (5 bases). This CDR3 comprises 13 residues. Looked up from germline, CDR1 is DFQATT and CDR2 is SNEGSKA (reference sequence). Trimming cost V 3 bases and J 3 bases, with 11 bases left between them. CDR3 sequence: CSASADSYTEAFF. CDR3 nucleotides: TGCAGTGCTAGTGCTGACAGCTACACTGAAGCTTTCTTT.

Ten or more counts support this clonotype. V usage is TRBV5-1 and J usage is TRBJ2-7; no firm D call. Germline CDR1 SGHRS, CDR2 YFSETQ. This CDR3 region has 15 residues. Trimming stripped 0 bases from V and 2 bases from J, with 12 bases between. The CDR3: CASSLDLKIPYEQYF. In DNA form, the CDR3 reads TGCGCCAGCAGCTTGGACCTAAAGATCCCCTACGAGCAGTACTTC.

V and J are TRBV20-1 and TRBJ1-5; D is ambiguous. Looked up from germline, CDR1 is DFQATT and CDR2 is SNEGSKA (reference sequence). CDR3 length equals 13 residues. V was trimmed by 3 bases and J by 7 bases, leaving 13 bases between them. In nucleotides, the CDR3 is TGCAGTGCTAGGAGGAGGGTAGGACAGCCCCAGCATTTT. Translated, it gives CSARRRVGQPQHF.

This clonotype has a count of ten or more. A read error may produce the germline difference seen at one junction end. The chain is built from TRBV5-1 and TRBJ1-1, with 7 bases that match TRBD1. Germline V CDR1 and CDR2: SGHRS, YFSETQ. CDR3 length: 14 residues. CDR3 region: CASSLTGRNTEAFF. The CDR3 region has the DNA TGTGCCAGCAGTTTGACAGGGAGGAACACTGAAGCTTTCTTT. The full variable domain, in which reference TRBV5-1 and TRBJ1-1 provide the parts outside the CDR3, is KAGVTQTPRYLIKTRGQQVTLSCSPISGHRSVSWYQQTPGQGLQFLFEYFSETQRNKGNFPGRFSGRQFSNSRSEMNVSTLELGDSALYLCASSLTGRNTEAFFGQGTRLTVV.

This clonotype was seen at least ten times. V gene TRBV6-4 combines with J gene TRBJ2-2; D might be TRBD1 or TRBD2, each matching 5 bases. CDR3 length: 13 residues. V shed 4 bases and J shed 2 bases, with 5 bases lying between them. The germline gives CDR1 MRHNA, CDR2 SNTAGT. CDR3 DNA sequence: TGTGCCAGCAGTGGGGACAACACCGGGGAGCTGTTTTTT. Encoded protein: CASSGDNTGELFF.

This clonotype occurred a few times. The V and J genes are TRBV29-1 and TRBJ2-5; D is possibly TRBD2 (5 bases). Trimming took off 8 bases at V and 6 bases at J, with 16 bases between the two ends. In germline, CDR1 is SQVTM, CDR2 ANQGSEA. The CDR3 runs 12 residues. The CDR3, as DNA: TGCAGCTCACCCGGGCCGGGGAAGACCCAGTACTTC. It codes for CSSPGPGKTQYF.

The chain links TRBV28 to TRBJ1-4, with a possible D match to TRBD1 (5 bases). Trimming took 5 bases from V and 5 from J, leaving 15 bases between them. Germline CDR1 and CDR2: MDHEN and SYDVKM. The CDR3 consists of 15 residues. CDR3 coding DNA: TGTGCCAGCAGTCCAACACAGAGGGGCAATGAAAAACTGTTTTTT. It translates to CASSPTQRGNEKLFF. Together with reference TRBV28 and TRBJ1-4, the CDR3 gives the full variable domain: DVKVTQSSRYLVKRTGEKVFLECVQDMDHENMFWYRQDPGLGLRLIYFSYDVKMKEKGDIPEGYSVSREKKERFSLILESASTNQTSMYLCASSPTQRGNEKLFFGSGTQLSVL.

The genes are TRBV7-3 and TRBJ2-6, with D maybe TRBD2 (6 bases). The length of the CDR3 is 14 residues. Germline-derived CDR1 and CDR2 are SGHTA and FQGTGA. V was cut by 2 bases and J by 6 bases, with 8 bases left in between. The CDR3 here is CASSLGGLANVLTF. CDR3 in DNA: TGTGCCAGCAGCTTAGGAGGGTTGGCCAACGTCCTGACTTTC.

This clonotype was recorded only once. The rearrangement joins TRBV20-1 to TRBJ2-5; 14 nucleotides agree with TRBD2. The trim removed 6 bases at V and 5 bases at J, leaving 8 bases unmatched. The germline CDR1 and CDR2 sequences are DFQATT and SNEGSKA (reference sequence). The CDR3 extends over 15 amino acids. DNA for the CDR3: TGCAGTGCCCGGACTAGCGGGAGGTCTTCGGAGACCCAGTACTTC. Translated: CSARTSGRSSETQYF.